This T cell receptor beta chain originates from a study of beta chain features in type 1 diabetes (dated by TCRdb to the late 2010s). Describing the broader study: Mean age, gender distribution, total cell number and subset yield did not differ between patients and healthy donors. The study compared the TCRB repertoires of sorted circulating CD4+ T cell subsets in recently diagnosed type 1 diabetes patients with those in matched healthy donors. A total of roughly 98,000,000 sorted cells were examined across all samples, and RNA yield correlated strongly with the number of cells per subset. Regulatory and stem cell-like memory subsets were obtained from only 8 patients and roughly 8 healthy donors, while naive and central memory subsets were obtained from all 30 or so donors. Overall study outcomes, separate from this receptor: Naive, central memory and regulatory TCRB repertoires appeared to be more alike among patients than among healthy donors. HLA sub-analyses involved small numbers of individuals, so any influence of HLA type on TCRB rearrangement remained unresolved. At VDJ recombination sites, patients with type 1 diabetes made fewer insertions and deleted more nucleotides, a pattern implying thymic rearrangement abnormalities. Type 1 diabetes patients showed a moderate but significant shortening of TCRB CDR3 length in all four CD4+ subsets. PCR may preferentially amplify shorter templates, but because patient and control samples were amplified and corrected together, any resulting skew would affect both groups equally. Because cDNA was sequenced instead of genomic DNA, activated cells with high expression could be over-represented, although the groups did not differ in activation or CD3 levels.

This clone was detected a few times. The antigen this receptor binds is unknown. Within one base of it there is no much larger clone, and no base qualities were kept. The High Capacity cDNA Reverse Transcription Kit was used to reverse transcribe all of the isolated RNA, meaning that expressed TCRB transcripts were what got sequenced. Deep immunoSEQ sequencing was performed on naive, central memory and regulatory T cell samples, with an average of roughly 3.6 million total reads per sample. Sorted cells were lysed in RLT buffer, and RNA was extracted using DNase-treated RNeasy Micro or Mini kits according to cell number. Each cell subset was processed on its own to prevent cross-contamination, while patient and healthy donor samples were processed together. The immunoSEQ multiplex PCR was used to amplify TCRB sequences from cDNA, generating 87-bp fragments that spanned the CDR3 region. Sequencing of the amplicons was done on the Illumina HiSeq platform. On the study's bioinformatics: Synthetic template baselines were used to correct PCR bias computationally, reads within Hamming distance 2 were collapsed together, and singletons that could not be merged were discarded. Reads were aligned against IMGT so that V, D and J genes, CDR3 length and insertions or deletions at six rearrangement sites could be assigned. Within each subset, clonotype counts were normalized to sorted cell number, after which true diversity and Gini coefficients were computed with the tcR R package. Repertoire sharing was quantified using the overlap coefficient calculated on TCRB nucleotide sequences. Out-of-frame TCRB sequences from naive cells were analyzed to stand in for the pre-selection repertoire. TCRdb re-hosts the immuneACCESS table, in-frame sequences only. Its copies lack some clones; in the studies checked, an unresolved V gene accounts for under half of them, and the cause for the rest is not known. That table supplies the V and J calls and clone size; D and trimming were determined from the DNA. The sample includes more than 250,000 clones, with roughly 21% observed a single time. In total, the top ten clones hold about 0.027% of the sample.

V and J lose 6 bases and 6 bases, and a span of 17 bases separates them. The CDR3 runs 15 amino acids, cysteine and phenylalanine included. Solely the CDR3 DNA is kept, with 45 bases framed from the first base. Based on the germline V gene, the CDR1 and CDR2 sequences are KGHSH and LQKENI. A single peripheral blood draw of approximately 120 mL on average was collected from each donor into heparinised tubes. Using a panel that included CD45RO, CCR7, CD25, CD127, CD95 and CD27, naive, central memory, regulatory and stem cell-like memory CD4+ T cells were sorted on a BD FACSAria II. All sorted populations exceeded 95% purity. PBMCs were isolated right away by Lymphoprep density gradient centrifugation and were stained directly, without culture. Samples were stained and sorted in pairs, with one healthy donor and one patient per experiment, so that batch effects were minimized.

The specimen sequenced was naive CD4+ T cells from blood. The sample's cell subset or site, from its label and the paper: true naive CD4+ T cells. The TCR sequence derives from a woman aged 40 to 55 with type 1 diabetes. The chain is encoded by TRBV18 joined to TRBJ2-2; perhaps TRBD1 is the D gene, with 5 bases matching. The CDR3 region has the sequence CASSEVQGGPGELFF. The nucleotides are TGTGCCAGCTCCGAAGTGCAGGGCGGCCCCGGGGAGCTGTTTTTT.